This T cell receptor (beta chain) is from a study of blood T cell repertoires in COVID-19. In Cohort 3, a recovered donor had either two negative PCRs, clearance, or symptom resolution. Generated by immunoSEQ multiplex PCR, the TCRdb table keeps only in-frame clones and is missing some. The sample lists almost 500,000 clones; 88% were seen once. This TCR came from a woman aged 55-70 years who had recovered from COVID-19. The sample comprised PBMCs or T cells enriched from blood (not recorded which).

CDR3 loop: CASEQQGVGETQYF. The CDR3 coding sequence is TGTGCCAGCGAACAACAGGGGGTAGGGGAGACCCAGTACTTC. The chain uses TRBV2 and TRBJ2-5; TRBD1 matches at 8 bases. The V gene end was trimmed by 8 bases and the J gene end by 5 bases; junction bases not matched to a gene: 10. The CDR3 is 14 amino acids. The germline V gene has CDR1 SNHLY and CDR2 FYNNEI. Full variable domain (remainder filled in from reference TRBV2 and TRBJ2-5): EPEVTQTPSHQVTQMGQEVILRCVPISNHLYFYWYRQILGQKVEFLVSFYNNEISEKSEIFDDQFSVERPDGSNFTLKIRSTKLEDSAMYFCASEQQGVGETQYFGPGTRLLVL.